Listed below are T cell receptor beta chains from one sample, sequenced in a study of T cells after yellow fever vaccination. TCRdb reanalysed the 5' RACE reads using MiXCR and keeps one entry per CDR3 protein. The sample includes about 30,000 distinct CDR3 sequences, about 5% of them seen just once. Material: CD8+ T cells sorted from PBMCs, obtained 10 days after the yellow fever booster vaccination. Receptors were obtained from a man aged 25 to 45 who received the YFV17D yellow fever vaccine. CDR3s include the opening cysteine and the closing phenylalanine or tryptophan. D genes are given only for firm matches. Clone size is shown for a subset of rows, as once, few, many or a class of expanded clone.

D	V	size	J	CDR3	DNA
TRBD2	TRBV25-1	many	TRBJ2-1	CASSGLELAMAPEQFF	TGTGCCAGCAGTGGGTTAGAACTAGCGATGGCCCCGGAGCAGTTCTTC
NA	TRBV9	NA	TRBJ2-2	CASSVGDSARLGELFF	TGTGCCAGCAGCGTAGGGGATAGCGCTAGATTAGGGGAGCTGTTTTTT
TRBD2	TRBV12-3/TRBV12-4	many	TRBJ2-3	CASSLREGGRTDTQYF	TGTGCCAGCAGTTTGCGGGAGGGCGGGCGGACAGATACGCAGTATTTT
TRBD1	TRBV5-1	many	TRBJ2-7	CASSFRTGTYEQYF	TGCGCCAGCAGCTTCCGGACAGGGACCTACGAGCAGTACTTC
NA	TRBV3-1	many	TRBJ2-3	CASSQEISILSDTQYF	TGTGCCAGCAGCCAAGAGATTAGCATTTTGTCAGATACGCAGTATTTT
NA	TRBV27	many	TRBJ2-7	CASSLGVNALYEQYF	TGTGCCAGCAGCCTAGGCGTGAACGCATTATACGAGCAGTACTTC
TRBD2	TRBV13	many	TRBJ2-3	CASSFSPREGDTQYF	TGTGCCAGCAGCTTTTCTCCCAGGGAGGGGGATACGCAGTATTTT
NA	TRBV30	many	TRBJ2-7	CAWSEDREQYF	TGTGCCTGGAGTGAGGACCGGGAGCAGTACTTC
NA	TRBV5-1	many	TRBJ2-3	CASRERGTDTQYF	TGCGCCAGCAGGGAGCGGGGCACAGATACGCAGTATTTT
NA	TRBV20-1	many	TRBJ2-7	CSARGGRETTYEQYF	TGCAGTGCTAGAGGGGGTCGGGAAACAACCTACGAGCAGTACTTC
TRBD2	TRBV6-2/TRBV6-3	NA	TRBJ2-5	CASSYPGGETQYF	TGTGCCAGCAGCTACCCGGGGGGAGAGACCCAGTACTTC
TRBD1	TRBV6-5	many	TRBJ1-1	CASSYSNDREGNTEAFF	TGTGCCAGCAGTTACTCGAATGACAGGGAGGGGAACACTGAAGCTTTCTTT
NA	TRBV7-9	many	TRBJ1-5	CASSSGRFNQPQHF	TGTGCCAGCAGCTCGGGACGGTTCAATCAGCCCCAGCATTTT
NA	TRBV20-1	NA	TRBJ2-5	CSAHVTRTFQETQYF	TGCAGTGCCCATGTAACTCGAACCTTCCAAGAGACCCAGTACTTC
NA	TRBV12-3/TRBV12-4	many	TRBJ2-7	CASTAPGEAYEQYF	TGTGCCAGCACCGCCCCGGGGGAGGCCTACGAGCAGTACTTC
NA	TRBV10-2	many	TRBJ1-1	CASTEPGNTEAFF	TGCGCCAGCACTGAACCCGGGAACACTGAAGCTTTCTTT
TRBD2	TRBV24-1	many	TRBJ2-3	CATSDSTSGSGYTQYF	TGTGCCACCAGTGATTCGACTAGCGGGAGTGGGTATACGCAGTATTTT
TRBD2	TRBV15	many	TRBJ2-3	CATSQRRGSTDTQYF	TGTGCCACCAGCCAAAGGCGCGGGAGTACAGATACGCAGTATTTT
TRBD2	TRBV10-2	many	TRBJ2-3	CASNPSSGNWITQYF	TGCGCCAGCAACCCTAGTAGCGGGAATTGGATTACGCAGTATTTT
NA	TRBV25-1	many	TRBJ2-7	CASSVTGSYEQYF	TGTGCCAGCAGTGTCACCGGCTCCTACGAGCAGTACTTC